This passage covers 23 T cell receptor beta chains from one sample sequenced in a study of Graves' ophthalmopathy and Graves' hyperthyroidism. RNA transcripts yielded amplified TCR beta CDR3 regions. HTBI-primed first-round RT-PCR preceded second-round multiplex PCR. TCRdb ran MiXCR on the multiplex PCR reads and lists one entry per CDR3 protein. The profile shows hundreds of thousands of distinct CDR3 sequences, approximately 22% of them singletons. Sequences were obtained from peripheral blood. The receptors here all came from a woman aged 18-29 years with stable Graves' hyperthyroidism. Some clones in this sample may be carry-over from other donors' samples.

This clonotype came up many times. The chain employs TRBV4-1 and TRBJ2-7; the D gene is possibly TRBD1 (5 bases). V lost 1 base, J lost 7 bases, and 14 bases lay in between. This CDR3 has 14 amino acids. Germline values: CDR1 MGHRA, CDR2 YSYEKL. The CDR3 sequence is CASSQVLGPGEQYF. CDR3 coding DNA: TGCGCCAGCAGCCAAGTTCTGGGTCCAGGGGAGCAGTACTTC.

This clonotype showed up many times. This chain uses TRBV20-1 with TRBJ2-7; 8 bases are a match to TRBD2. V lost 5 bases to trimming and J lost 2 bases; unmatched junction nucleotides: 8. The V gene's germline CDR1 is DFQATT and CDR2 SNEGSKA (reference sequence). This CDR3 spans 14 amino acids. CDR3 residues: CSAVPGGFPYEQYF. The CDR3 DNA follows: TGCAGTGCTGTCCCGGGGGGGTTTCCCTACGAGCAGTACTTC.

This clonotype was observed many times. The CDR3 reads CATRLGGGELFF. The CDR3 region has the DNA TGTGCCACCAGACTCGGTGGCGGGGAGCTGTTTTTT. The J gene is TRBJ2-2, the V gene TRBV12-3 or TRBV12-4; D not certain. The CDR3 runs to 12 residues. V was pared by 10 bases and J by 7 bases, with 13 bases between.

This clonotype was seen many times. This chain connects TRBV12-3 or TRBV12-4 to TRBJ1-5, with 7 nucleotides matching TRBD1. The CDR3 loop spans 15 amino acids. V was clipped by 2 bases and J by 1 base; unmatched bases: 2. The CDR3 DNA is TGTGCCAGCAGTTTAACGGGACAGAGCAATCAGCCCCAGCATTTT. Translated, it gives CASSLTGQSNQPQHF.

This clonotype was counted between two and nine times. The chain carries TRBV27 and TRBJ2-3; no firm D call. The CDR3 runs to 13 residues. Germline CDR1 MNHEY, CDR2 SMNVEV (reference sequence). V gave up 0 bases and J gave up 8 bases, with 9 bases separating them. The CDR3 nucleotides read TGTGCCAGCAGTTTATCCCCCCCCTCTACGCAGTATTTT. It specifies CASSLSPPSTQYF.

This clonotype was recorded at least ten times. The rearrangement uses TRBV20-1 and TRBJ2-7; 7 nucleotides align to TRBD1. Germline V lookup: CDR1 DFQATT, CDR2 SNEGSKA (reference sequence). CDR3 length: 12 residues. V shed 6 bases, J shed 3 bases, and the junction held 5 bases outside the gene matches. The CDR3 nucleotides read TGCAGTGCAACTGACAGGGTCTACGAGCAGTACTTC. Translating it yields CSATDRVYEQYF.

This clonotype occurred a few times. This chain joins TRBV20-1 and TRBJ1-2; D ambiguous. Germline lookup yields CDR1 DFQATT and CDR2 SNEGSKA (reference sequence). Trimming left V 3 bases short and J 3 bases short, with 20 bases between. CDR3 length equals 16 residues. The CDR3 DNA is TGCAGTGCTAGCAAGGATAGGAAGCCTTTTTACTATGGCTACACCTTC. It specifies CSASKDRKPFYYGYTF.

This clonotype has a count of ten or more. This chain joins TRBV13 and TRBJ1-2; tentatively, D is TRBD1 (5 bases). Germline lookup yields CDR1 PRHDT and CDR2 FYEKMQ (reference sequence). Trimming took 2 bases from V and 2 from J, leaving 9 bases between them. The CDR3 contains 14 residues. DNA for the CDR3: TGTGCCAGCAGCTTACAAGGGGAGAACTATGGCTACACCTTC. Translation gives CASSLQGENYGYTF.

On this clonotype itself: This may stem from a read error, because a much larger clone lies one nucleotide away. This chain uses TRBV27 with TRBJ1-5, with D possibly TRBD1 on 6 matching bases. The CDR3 is 14 residues long. Germline loops: CDR1 MNHEY, CDR2 SMNVEV (reference sequence). CDR3 region: CAISITGPGQPQHF. The CDR3 DNA follows: TGTGCCATCAGTATTACAGGGCCCGGTCAGCCCCAGCATTTT.

This clonotype has only one observation. One base away lies a much larger clone, so this may be a sequencing read error. The rearrangement links TRBV7-3 to TRBJ1-5, with D perhaps matching TRBD1 (6 bases). CDR1 and CDR2 from the germline V gene are SGHTA and FQGTGA. The length of the CDR3 is 13 residues. DNA of the CDR3: TGTGCCAGCAGCCTGGACAGCATGCAGCCCCAGGATTTT. It is translated as CASSLDSMQPQDF.

V is TRBV6-1 and J is TRBJ1-6, with 7 bases matching TRBD1. This CDR3 contains 13 residues. V lost 5 bases to trimming and J lost 12 bases; unmatched junction nucleotides: 7. Germline V gene lookup returns CDR1 MNHNS and CDR2 SASEGT. CDR3 sequence: CASSLQGVQPLHF. The DNA for the CDR3 is TGTGCCAGCAGTCTGCAGGGGGTACAACCCCTCCACTTT.

The rearrangement joins TRBV4-2 to TRBJ1-1; TRBD1 aligns across 9 bases. The CDR3 is 15 amino acids. Trimming took 2 bases from V and 6 from J; bases not matched to a gene: 7. Germline CDR1 and CDR2: LGHNA and YNFKEQ. The CDR3 DNA sequence: TGTGCCAGCAGCCAACTCCGGGACAGGGACTCTGAAGCTTTCTTT. Translation: CASSQLRDRDSEAFF.

This clonotype was observed at least ten times. CDR3 nucleotide sequence: TGTGCCAGCAGCTTAGCGGGGACAGCGAATAATTCACCCCTCCACTTT. It translates to CASSLAGTANNSPLHF. The V call is TRBV7-2, the J call TRBJ1-6; TRBD1 matches at 7 bases. CDR3 length: 16 amino acids. The germline CDR1 and CDR2 sequences are SGHTA and FQGNSA. Trimming cost V 0 bases and J 5 bases; bases outside gene matches: 4.

The chain has TRBV2 and TRBJ2-2; unclear D gene. Trimming removed 6 bases at V and 7 bases at J, with 9 bases between. Germline V CDR1 and CDR2: SNHLY, FYNNEI. CDR3 size: 12 residues. The CDR3, as DNA: TGTGCCAGCAGGAAGTCAGGCGGGGAGCTGTTTTTT. Translating it yields CASRKSGGELFF.

This clonotype was recorded at least ten times. The chain joins TRBV27 to TRBJ1-1, with 10 bases that match TRBD1. The CDR3 sequence is 15 residues long. Germline V CDR1 and CDR2: MNHEY, SMNVEV (reference sequence). V gave up 4 bases and J gave up 5 bases; unmatched junction bases: 7. The CDR3 DNA is TGTGCCAGCAGTTCTCCGGGACAGGGGAGGACTGAAGCTTTCTTT. Translated: CASSSPGQGRTEAFF.

The CDR3 nucleotides are TGTGCCAGTACGCCCCGGGGACACTCCTTGGAGACCCAGTACTTC. Amino acid sequence: CASTPRGHSLETQYF. The V and J genes are TRBV19 and TRBJ2-5, with D possibly being TRBD1 (6 bases). Germline loops: CDR1 LNHDA, CDR2 SQIVND (reference sequence). Trimming shortened V by 7 bases and J by 5 bases, and 20 bases separated the two germline ends. This CDR3 has 15 amino acids.

The rearrangement uses TRBV5-1 and TRBJ1-6, with TRBD1 as a possible D gene (5 bases). Germline lookup yields CDR1 SGHRS and CDR2 YFSETQ. The CDR3 consists of 15 residues. Trimming pared 1 base from V and 7 bases from J, leaving 12 bases between. This CDR3 is CASSLFGGTNSPLHF. The CDR3 DNA reads as TGCGCCAGCAGCTTGTTTGGGGGGACGAATTCACCCCTCCACTTT.

In its sample, this clonotype was seen many times. The chain couples TRBV7-9 to TRBJ1-1; D remains unclear. This CDR3 region has 11 residues. Trimming pared 8 bases from V and 6 bases from J, leaving 10 bases between. Germline CDR1 reads SEHNR; CDR2 reads FQNEAQ (reference sequence). The CDR3 here is CASVPGSEAFF. The CDR3, as DNA: TGTGCCAGCGTCCCGGGATCTGAAGCTTTCTTT.

This clonotype has ten or more counts. The rearrangement joins TRBV29-1 to TRBJ2-7, with 8 positions matching TRBD1. From germline, CDR1 is SQVTM and CDR2 ANQGSEA. This CDR3 has 15 residues. The V gene end was trimmed by 4 bases and the J gene end by 3 bases; junction bases not matched to a gene: 11. As DNA, the CDR3 is TGCAGCGTTGCTAGACGGACAGGGCTGTACTACGAGCAGTACTTC. This encodes CSVARRTGLYYEQYF.

This clonotype was seen only a few times. The CDR3 sequence: CASSEDSYGGTQYF. The CDR3, as DNA: TGTGCCAGCAGCGAAGACTCCTACGGGGGGACCCAGTACTTC. V and J are TRBV11-2 and TRBJ2-5; tentative D call: TRBD2 (6 bases). Germline values: CDR1 SGHAT, CDR2 FQNNGV. V lost 5 bases and J lost 7, with 17 bases in between. This CDR3 contains 14 residues.

This chain connects TRBV12-3 or TRBV12-4 to TRBJ2-5; a possible D gene is TRBD2 (6 bases). V lost 7 bases, J lost 4 bases, and 19 bases lay in between. CDR3 size: 15 residues. The CDR3 DNA reads TGTGCCAGCACCCCCGGGGGTGGGGACCGAGAGACCCAGTACTTC. Protein product: CASTPGGGDRETQYF.

The V gene is TRBV19, the J gene TRBJ1-3, with D unresolved. The germline V gene encodes CDR1 LNHDA and CDR2 SQIVND (reference sequence). V was cut by 3 bases and J by 1 base, with 7 bases left in between. The CDR3 runs to 14 residues. The CDR3 loop reads CASSIPGSGNTIYF. The CDR3 nucleotides are TGTGCCAGTAGTATTCCCGGATCTGGAAACACCATATATTTT.

The V and J genes are TRBV19 and TRBJ1-1, with D tentatively TRBD1 (5 bases). With 4 bases removed from V and 4 bases from J, the gap between germline ends came to 16 bases. CDR3 size: 15 residues. In germline, CDR1 is LNHDA, CDR2 SQIVND (reference sequence). CDR3 nucleotide sequence: TGTGCCAGTAGTACTCGATCTCCGACAGCCACTGAAGCTTTCTTT. Amino acid sequence: CASSTRSPTATEAFF.